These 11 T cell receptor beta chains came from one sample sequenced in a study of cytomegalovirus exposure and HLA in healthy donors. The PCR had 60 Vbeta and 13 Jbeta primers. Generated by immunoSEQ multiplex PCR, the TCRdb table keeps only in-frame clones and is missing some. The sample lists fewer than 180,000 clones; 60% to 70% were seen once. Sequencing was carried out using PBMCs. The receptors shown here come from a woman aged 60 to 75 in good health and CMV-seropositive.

In nucleotides, the CDR3 is TGTGCCAGCAGCAGACAAGGGAACACTGAAGCTTTCTTT. As protein: CASSRQGNTEAFF. The V gene is TRBV9, the J gene TRBJ1-1; D remains ambiguous. V shed 4 bases and J shed 1 base, with 8 bases lying between them. The CDR3 has 13 amino acids. Germline CDR1 and CDR2: SGDLS and YYNGEE.

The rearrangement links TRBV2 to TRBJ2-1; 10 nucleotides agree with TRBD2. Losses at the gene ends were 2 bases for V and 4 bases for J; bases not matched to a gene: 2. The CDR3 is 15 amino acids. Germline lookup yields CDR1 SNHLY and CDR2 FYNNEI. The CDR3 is CASSEQLAGYNEQFF. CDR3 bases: TGTGCCAGCAGTGAACAACTAGCGGGATACAATGAGCAGTTCTTC.

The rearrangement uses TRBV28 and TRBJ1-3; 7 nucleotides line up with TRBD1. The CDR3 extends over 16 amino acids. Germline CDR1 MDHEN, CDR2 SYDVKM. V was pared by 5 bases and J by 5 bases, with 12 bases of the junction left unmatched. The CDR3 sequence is CASSGGTARERNTIYF. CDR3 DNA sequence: TGTGCCAGCAGTGGAGGGACAGCTCGCGAAAGAAACACCATATATTTT.

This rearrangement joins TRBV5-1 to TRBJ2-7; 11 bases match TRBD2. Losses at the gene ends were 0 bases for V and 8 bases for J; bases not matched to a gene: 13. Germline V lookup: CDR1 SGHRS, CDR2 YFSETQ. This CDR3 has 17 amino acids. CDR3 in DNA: TGCGCCAGCAGCTTGGCTCCCGGGACTAGCGGACCTTACCAGCAGTACTTC. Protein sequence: CASSLAPGTSGPYQQYF.

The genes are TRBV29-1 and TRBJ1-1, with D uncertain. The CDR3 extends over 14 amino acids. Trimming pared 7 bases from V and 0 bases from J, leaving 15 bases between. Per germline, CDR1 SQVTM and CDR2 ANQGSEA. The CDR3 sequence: CSANLGGMNTEAFF. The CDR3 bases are TGCAGCGCTAACCTTGGCGGGATGAACACTGAAGCTTTCTTT.

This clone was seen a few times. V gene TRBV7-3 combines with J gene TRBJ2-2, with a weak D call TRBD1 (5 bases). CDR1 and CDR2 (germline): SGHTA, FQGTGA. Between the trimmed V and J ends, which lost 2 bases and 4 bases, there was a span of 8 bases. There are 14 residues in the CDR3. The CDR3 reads CASSLWGRTGELFF. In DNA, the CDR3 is TGTGCCAGCAGCTTATGGGGCCGCACCGGGGAGCTGTTTTTT.

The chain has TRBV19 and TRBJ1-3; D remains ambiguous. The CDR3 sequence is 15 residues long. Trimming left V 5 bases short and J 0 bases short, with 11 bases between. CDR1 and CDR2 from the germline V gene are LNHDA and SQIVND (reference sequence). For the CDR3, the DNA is TGTGCCAGTAGTTATCGGCGGAGCTCTGGAAACACCATATATTTT. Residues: CASSYRRSSGNTIYF.

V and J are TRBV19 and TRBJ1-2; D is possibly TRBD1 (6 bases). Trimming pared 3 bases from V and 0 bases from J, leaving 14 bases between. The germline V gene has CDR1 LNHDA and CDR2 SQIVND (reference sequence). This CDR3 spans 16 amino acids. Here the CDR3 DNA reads TGTGCCAGTAGTATCCTGGACAGCCCAGCTAACTATGGCTACACCTTC. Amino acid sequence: CASSILDSPANYGYTF.

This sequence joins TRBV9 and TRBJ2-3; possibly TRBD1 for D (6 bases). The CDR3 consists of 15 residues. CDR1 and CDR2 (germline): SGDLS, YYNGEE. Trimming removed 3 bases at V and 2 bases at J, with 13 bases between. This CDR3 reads CASSASTGDTDTQYF. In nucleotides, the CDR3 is TGTGCCAGCAGCGCCTCGACAGGTGACACAGATACGCAGTATTTT.

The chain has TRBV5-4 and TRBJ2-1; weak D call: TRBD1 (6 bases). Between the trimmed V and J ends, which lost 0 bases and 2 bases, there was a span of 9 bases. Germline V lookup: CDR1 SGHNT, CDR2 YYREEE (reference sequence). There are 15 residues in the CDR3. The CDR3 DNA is TGTGCCAGCAGCTTGGAACAGGGACCCTACAATGAGCAGTTCTTC. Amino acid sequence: CASSLEQGPYNEQFF.

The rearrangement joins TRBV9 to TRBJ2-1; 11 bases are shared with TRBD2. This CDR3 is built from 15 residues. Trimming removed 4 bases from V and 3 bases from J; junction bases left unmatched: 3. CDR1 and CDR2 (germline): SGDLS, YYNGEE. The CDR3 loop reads CASSPTSGNYNEQFF. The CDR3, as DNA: TGTGCCAGCAGCCCGACTAGCGGGAACTACAATGAGCAGTTCTTC. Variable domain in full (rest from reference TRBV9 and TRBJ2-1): DSGVTQTPKHLITATGQRVTLRCSPRSGDLSVYWYQQSLDQGLQFLIQYYNGEERAKGNILERFSAQQFPDLHSELNLSSLELGDSALYFCASSPTSGNYNEQFFGPGTRLTVL.